Below, one TCR beta chain is given with its context. These data come from a study of blood T cell repertoires in COVID-19. About the research overall: The origin of the acute and convalescent COVID-19 samples was the United States, Italy and Spain. T cells, B-cell-depleted T cells, or PBMCs provided the cDNA or gDNA that served as material.

Germline V gives CDR1 SGHRS, CDR2 YFSETQ. Trimming stripped 5 bases from V and 2 bases from J, with 3 bases between. The CDR3 has 11 amino acids. As handled by the study authors: Researchers report that nucleated cell counts were estimated from reference gene primer amplification. The protocol was immunoSEQ multiplex PCR, while the TCRdb copy is restricted to in-frame clones and leaves out a portion. For V, J and clone size, that table is used; D and trimming come from the DNA. Seen here are about 150,000 clones, roughly 82% observed once, and the top ten hold approximately 16%. The sequence was obtained from a human donor with acute or convalescent COVID-19. The donor label of this sample is uncertain. The source material was peripheral blood. J is TRBJ2-3 and V is TRBV5-1; D is unclear. The CDR3 loop reads CASSNTDTQYF. The CDR3 DNA reads TGCGCCAGCAGTAACACAGATACGCAGTATTTT.